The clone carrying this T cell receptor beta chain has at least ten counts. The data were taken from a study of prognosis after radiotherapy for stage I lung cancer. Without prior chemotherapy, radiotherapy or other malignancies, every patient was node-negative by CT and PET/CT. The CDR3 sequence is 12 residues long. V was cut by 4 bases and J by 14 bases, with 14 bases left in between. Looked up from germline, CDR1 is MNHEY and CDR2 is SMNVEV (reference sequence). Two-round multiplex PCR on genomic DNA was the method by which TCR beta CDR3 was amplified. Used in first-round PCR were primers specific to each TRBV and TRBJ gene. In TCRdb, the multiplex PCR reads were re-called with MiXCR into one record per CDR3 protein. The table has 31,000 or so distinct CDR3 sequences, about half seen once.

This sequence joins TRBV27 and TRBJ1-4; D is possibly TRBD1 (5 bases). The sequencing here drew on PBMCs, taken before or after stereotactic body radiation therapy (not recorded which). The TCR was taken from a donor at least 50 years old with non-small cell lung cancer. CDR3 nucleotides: TGTGCCAGCAGTTCAAGGGACGCCCGTCTGTTTTTT. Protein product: CASSSRDARLFF.